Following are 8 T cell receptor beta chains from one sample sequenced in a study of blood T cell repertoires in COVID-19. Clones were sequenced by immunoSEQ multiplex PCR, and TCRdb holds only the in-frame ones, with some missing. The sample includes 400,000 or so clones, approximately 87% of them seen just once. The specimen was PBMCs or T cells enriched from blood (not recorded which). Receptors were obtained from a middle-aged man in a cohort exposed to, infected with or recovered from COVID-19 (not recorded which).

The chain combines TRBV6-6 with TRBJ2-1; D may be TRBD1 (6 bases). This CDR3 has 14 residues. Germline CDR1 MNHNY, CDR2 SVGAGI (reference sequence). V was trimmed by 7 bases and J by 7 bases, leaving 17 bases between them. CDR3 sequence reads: CASNRDTRLNEQFF. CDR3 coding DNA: TGTGCCAGCAACCGGGACACACGGTTAAATGAGCAGTTCTTC.

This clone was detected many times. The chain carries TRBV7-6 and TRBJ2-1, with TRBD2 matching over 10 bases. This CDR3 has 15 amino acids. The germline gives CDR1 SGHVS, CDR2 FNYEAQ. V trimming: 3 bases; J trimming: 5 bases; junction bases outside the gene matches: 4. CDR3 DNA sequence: TGTGCCAGCAGCTTTGGGACTAGCGCAAACAATGAGCAGTTCTTC. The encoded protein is CASSFGTSANNEQFF.

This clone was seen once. CDR3 DNA sequence: TGTGCCAGCAGCTTAGCGGGAGGGCCTACCAACGAGCAGTACTTC. It translates to CASSLAGGPTNEQYF. This chain links TRBV7-6 with TRBJ2-7, with 7 nucleotides matching TRBD2. The CDR3 contains 15 residues. Germline V gives CDR1 SGHVS, CDR2 FNYEAQ. V lost 0 bases to trimming and J lost 5 bases; unmatched junction nucleotides: 7.

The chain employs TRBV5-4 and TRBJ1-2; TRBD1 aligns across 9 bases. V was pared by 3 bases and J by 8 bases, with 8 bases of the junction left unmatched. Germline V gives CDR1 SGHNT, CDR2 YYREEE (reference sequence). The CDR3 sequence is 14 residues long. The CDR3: CASSSTGQGSGYTF. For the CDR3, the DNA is TGTGCCAGCAGCTCTACGGGACAGGGATCCGGCTACACCTTC.

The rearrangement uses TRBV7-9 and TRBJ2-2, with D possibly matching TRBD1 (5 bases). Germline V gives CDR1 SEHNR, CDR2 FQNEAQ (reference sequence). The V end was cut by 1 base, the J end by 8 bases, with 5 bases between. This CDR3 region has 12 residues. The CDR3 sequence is CASSLGTGELFF. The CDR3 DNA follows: TGTGCCAGCAGCTTAGGGACAGGGGAGCTGTTTTTT.

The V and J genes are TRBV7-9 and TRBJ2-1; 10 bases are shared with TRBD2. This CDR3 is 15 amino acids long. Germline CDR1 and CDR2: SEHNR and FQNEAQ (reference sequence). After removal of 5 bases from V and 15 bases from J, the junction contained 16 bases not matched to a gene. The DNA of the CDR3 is TGTGCCAGCAGCCCCCAGTTGGCTAGCGGGAGTTTTGGGTTCTTC. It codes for CASSPQLASGSFGFF.

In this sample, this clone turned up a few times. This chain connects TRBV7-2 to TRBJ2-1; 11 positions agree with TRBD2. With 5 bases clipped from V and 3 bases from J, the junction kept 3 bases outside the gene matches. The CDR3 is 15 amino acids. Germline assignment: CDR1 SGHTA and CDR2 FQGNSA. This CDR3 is CASSTSGSGYNEQFF. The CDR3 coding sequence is TGTGCCAGCAGCACTAGCGGGAGCGGCTACAATGAGCAGTTCTTC.

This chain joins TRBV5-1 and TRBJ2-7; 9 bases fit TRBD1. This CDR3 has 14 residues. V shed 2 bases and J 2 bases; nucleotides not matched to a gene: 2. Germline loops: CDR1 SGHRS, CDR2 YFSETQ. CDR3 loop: CASSFGDRAYEQYF. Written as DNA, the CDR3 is TGCGCCAGCAGCTTCGGGGACAGGGCCTACGAGCAGTACTTC.